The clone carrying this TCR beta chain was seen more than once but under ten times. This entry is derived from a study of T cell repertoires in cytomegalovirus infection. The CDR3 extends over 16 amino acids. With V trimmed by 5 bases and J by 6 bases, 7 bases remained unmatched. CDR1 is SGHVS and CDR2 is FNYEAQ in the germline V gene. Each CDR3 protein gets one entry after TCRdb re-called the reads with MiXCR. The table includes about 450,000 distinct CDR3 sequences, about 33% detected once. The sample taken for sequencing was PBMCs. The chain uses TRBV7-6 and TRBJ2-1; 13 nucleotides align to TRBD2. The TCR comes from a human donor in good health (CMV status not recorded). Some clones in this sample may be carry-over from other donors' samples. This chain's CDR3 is CASSQPGLAGRNEQFF. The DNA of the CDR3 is TGTGCCAGCAGCCAACCGGGACTAGCGGGGCGCAATGAGCAGTTCTTC.